Shown below are 14 T cell receptor beta chains from a single sample sequenced in a study of blood T cell repertoires in COVID-19. Here immunoSEQ multiplex PCR was the method, and the copy in TCRdb shows in-frame clones only, minus some. Of 220,000 or so clones listed, 84% are singletons. Specimen: PBMCs or T cells enriched from blood (not recorded which). The receptors come from a woman aged 40 to 50 who had recovered from COVID-19.

The chain joins TRBV18 to TRBJ2-3; D uncertain. The CDR3 has 15 residues. Germline V CDR1 and CDR2: KGHSH, LQKENI. V lost 3 bases, J lost 1 base, and 11 bases lay in between. DNA for the CDR3: TGTGCCAGCTCACCTCCCGAGTTGGGCACAGATACGCAGTATTTT. Protein: CASSPPELGTDTQYF. Variable domain in full (rest from reference TRBV18 and TRBJ2-3): NAGVMQNPRHLVRRRGQEARLRCSPMKGHSHVYWYRQLPEEGLKFMVYLQKENIIDESGMPKERFSAEFPKEGPSILRIQQVVRGDSAAYFCASSPPELGTDTQYFGPGTRLTVL.

The V call is TRBV9, the J call TRBJ2-6, with 7 bases identical to TRBD1. V trimming: 0 bases; J trimming: 0 bases; junction bases outside the gene matches: 15. Germline V gives CDR1 SGDLS, CDR2 YYNGEE. The CDR3 is 21 residues long. The DNA for the CDR3 is TGTGCCAGCAGCGTAGGGTTGGGACAGTGGGCCGTCAGCTCTGGGGCCAACGTCCTGACTTTC. This gives the protein CASSVGLGQWAVSSGANVLTF.

J is TRBJ1-5 and V is TRBV5-1; the D is unclear. CDR1 and CDR2 from the germline V gene are SGHRS and YFSETQ. Trimming took 2 bases from V and 8 from J, leaving 23 bases between them. The CDR3 consists of 17 residues. As DNA, the CDR3 is TGCGCCAGCAGCTTTGGAGGAGGATCCCATTCTGGGGAGCCCCAGCATTTT. Protein: CASSFGGGSHSGEPQHF.

The chain has TRBV18 and TRBJ1-2, with no clear D. Between the trimmed V and J ends, which lost 6 bases and 6 bases, there was a span of 14 bases. This CDR3 comprises 13 residues. The germline V gene encodes CDR1 KGHSH and CDR2 LQKENI. The CDR3 coding sequence is TGTGCCAGCTCCCCGGAGATGTCCGATGGCTACACCTTC. Translating it yields CASSPEMSDGYTF.

V usage is TRBV7-2 and J usage is TRBJ1-5; 7 bases fit TRBD1. Germline CDR1 and CDR2: SGHTA and FQGNSA. The length of the CDR3 is 15 residues. V gave up 4 bases and J gave up 4 bases; unmatched junction bases: 7. CDR3 loop: CASSSATGVNQPQHF. DNA of the CDR3: TGTGCCAGCAGCTCGGCAACAGGGGTTAATCAGCCCCAGCATTTT.

DNA for the CDR3: TGCAGCGTTAAACGTGACAGAATTGGCGAGCAGTACTTC. This encodes CSVKRDRIGEQYF. The chain is built from TRBV29-1 and TRBJ2-7, with a tentative D call TRBD1 (5 bases). Trimming removed 5 bases at V and 6 bases at J, with 17 bases between. The CDR3 totals 13 residues. The germline gives CDR1 SQVTM, CDR2 ANQGSEA.

This clone was picked up one time. This chain links TRBV27 with TRBJ2-7; possible D gene TRBD1, 5 bases. The V gene lost 4 bases and the J gene lost 5 bases, with 18 bases spanning the gap. Germline V CDR1 and CDR2: MNHEY, SMNVEV (reference sequence). There are 15 residues in the CDR3. Written as DNA, the CDR3 is TGTGCCAGCAGTTCAACCCCCAGCAGGGTGGACGAGCAGTACTTC. As protein: CASSSTPSRVDEQYF.

The rearrangement uses TRBV10-2 and TRBJ2-1; 11 bases line up with TRBD2. Germline CDR1 WSHSY, CDR2 SAAADI. V trimming: 6 bases; J trimming: 9 bases; junction bases outside the gene matches: 7. This CDR3 has 14 residues. In DNA form, the CDR3 reads TGCGCCAGCAGACTAGCGGGAGTTCAGTCTGAGCAGTTCTTC. Its translation is CASRLAGVQSEQFF.

This chain joins TRBV7-9 and TRBJ1-4; D is perhaps TRBD1 (5 bases). V was trimmed by 2 bases and J by 2 bases, leaving 12 bases between them. CDR1 is SEHNR and CDR2 is FQNEAQ in the germline V gene (reference sequence). The CDR3 has 16 amino acids. CDR3 sequence reads: CASSLRGSVTNEKLFF. CDR3 coding DNA: TGTGCCAGCAGCTTAAGGGGATCGGTTACTAATGAAAAACTGTTTTTT.

The chain couples TRBV9 to TRBJ1-2, with 7 bases matching TRBD1. The J segment lost 4 bases and the V segment lost 3 bases, leaving 9 bases of the junction unmatched. This CDR3 spans 15 amino acids. CDR1 and CDR2 from the germline V gene are SGDLS and YYNGEE. The CDR3 is CASSAGPGQLYGYTF. The CDR3 bases are TGTGCCAGCAGCGCCGGACCGGGACAGCTCTATGGCTACACCTTC. Complete variable domain (other parts from reference TRBV9 and TRBJ1-2): DSGVTQTPKHLITATGQRVTLRCSPRSGDLSVYWYQQSLDQGLQFLIQYYNGEERAKGNILERFSAQQFPDLHSELNLSSLELGDSALYFCASSAGPGQLYGYTFGSGTRLTVV.

The gene calls are TRBV28 and TRBJ1-5; 10 bases are shared with TRBD1. The CDR3 extends over 16 amino acids. V gave up 7 bases and J gave up 5 bases; unmatched junction bases: 11. Germline V CDR1 and CDR2: MDHEN, SYDVKM. The CDR3 spells CASTTLPGTGDQPQHF. Written as DNA, the CDR3 is TGTGCCAGCACTACCCTCCCGGGGACAGGGGATCAGCCCCAGCATTTT. The whole variable domain, remainder taken from reference TRBV28 and TRBJ1-5, is DVKVTQSSRYLVKRTGEKVFLECVQDMDHENMFWYRQDPGLGLRLIYFSYDVKMKEKGDIPEGYSVSREKKERFSLILESASTNQTSMYLCASTTLPGTGDQPQHFGDGTRLSIL.

Only a few counts were recorded for this clone. The genes are TRBV7-2 and TRBJ1-2; 7 bases align to TRBD1. V lost 6 bases, J lost 4 bases, and 8 bases stayed unmatched. This CDR3 spans 14 amino acids. Germline values: CDR1 SGHTA, CDR2 FQGNSA. CDR3 in DNA: TGTGCCAGCAGACAAACCCGGGACAGCTATGGCTACACCTTC. Protein sequence: CASRQTRDSYGYTF.

This clone appeared once. The gene calls are TRBV9 and TRBJ2-3; D is possibly TRBD2 (5 bases). V dropped 1 base and J dropped 4 bases, with 10 bases sitting between them. The CDR3 sequence is 14 residues long. Germline CDR1 reads SGDLS; CDR2 reads YYNGEE. The CDR3, as DNA: TGTGCCAGCAGCGTAACGGGGAGTTCAGATACGCAGTATTTT. Amino acids: CASSVTGSSDTQYF.

V and J are TRBV19 and TRBJ2-2, with D possibly matching TRBD1 (6 bases). V lost 6 bases, J lost 5 bases, and 19 bases lay in between. This CDR3 is built from 16 residues. Germline values: CDR1 LNHDA, CDR2 SQIVND (reference sequence). CDR3 DNA: TGTGCCAGTAGGGCCGGGACAAGAACTTTGACCGGGGAGCTGTTTTTT. Residues: CASRAGTRTLTGELFF. Filled out from reference TRBV19 and TRBJ2-2, the complete variable domain reads DGGITQSPKYLFRKEGQNVTLSCEQNLNHDAMYWYRQDPGQGLRLIYYSQIVNDFQKGDIAEGYSVSREKKESFPLTVTSAQKNPTAFYLCASRAGTRTLTGELFFGEGSRLTVL.